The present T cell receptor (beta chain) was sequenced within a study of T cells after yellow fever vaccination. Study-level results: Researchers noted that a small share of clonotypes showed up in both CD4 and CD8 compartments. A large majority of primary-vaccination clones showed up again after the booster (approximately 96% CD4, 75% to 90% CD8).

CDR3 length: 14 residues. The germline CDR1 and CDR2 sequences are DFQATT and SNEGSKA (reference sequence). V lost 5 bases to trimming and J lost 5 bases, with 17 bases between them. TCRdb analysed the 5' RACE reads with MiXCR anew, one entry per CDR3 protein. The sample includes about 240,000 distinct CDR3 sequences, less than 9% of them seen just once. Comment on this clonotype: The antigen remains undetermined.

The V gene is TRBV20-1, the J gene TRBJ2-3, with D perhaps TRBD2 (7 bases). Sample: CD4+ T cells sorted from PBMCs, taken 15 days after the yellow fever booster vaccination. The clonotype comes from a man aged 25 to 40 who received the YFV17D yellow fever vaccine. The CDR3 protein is CSAWGGGGGDTQYF. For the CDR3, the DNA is TGCAGTGCTTGGGGGGGGGGCGGAGGAGATACGCAGTATTTT.